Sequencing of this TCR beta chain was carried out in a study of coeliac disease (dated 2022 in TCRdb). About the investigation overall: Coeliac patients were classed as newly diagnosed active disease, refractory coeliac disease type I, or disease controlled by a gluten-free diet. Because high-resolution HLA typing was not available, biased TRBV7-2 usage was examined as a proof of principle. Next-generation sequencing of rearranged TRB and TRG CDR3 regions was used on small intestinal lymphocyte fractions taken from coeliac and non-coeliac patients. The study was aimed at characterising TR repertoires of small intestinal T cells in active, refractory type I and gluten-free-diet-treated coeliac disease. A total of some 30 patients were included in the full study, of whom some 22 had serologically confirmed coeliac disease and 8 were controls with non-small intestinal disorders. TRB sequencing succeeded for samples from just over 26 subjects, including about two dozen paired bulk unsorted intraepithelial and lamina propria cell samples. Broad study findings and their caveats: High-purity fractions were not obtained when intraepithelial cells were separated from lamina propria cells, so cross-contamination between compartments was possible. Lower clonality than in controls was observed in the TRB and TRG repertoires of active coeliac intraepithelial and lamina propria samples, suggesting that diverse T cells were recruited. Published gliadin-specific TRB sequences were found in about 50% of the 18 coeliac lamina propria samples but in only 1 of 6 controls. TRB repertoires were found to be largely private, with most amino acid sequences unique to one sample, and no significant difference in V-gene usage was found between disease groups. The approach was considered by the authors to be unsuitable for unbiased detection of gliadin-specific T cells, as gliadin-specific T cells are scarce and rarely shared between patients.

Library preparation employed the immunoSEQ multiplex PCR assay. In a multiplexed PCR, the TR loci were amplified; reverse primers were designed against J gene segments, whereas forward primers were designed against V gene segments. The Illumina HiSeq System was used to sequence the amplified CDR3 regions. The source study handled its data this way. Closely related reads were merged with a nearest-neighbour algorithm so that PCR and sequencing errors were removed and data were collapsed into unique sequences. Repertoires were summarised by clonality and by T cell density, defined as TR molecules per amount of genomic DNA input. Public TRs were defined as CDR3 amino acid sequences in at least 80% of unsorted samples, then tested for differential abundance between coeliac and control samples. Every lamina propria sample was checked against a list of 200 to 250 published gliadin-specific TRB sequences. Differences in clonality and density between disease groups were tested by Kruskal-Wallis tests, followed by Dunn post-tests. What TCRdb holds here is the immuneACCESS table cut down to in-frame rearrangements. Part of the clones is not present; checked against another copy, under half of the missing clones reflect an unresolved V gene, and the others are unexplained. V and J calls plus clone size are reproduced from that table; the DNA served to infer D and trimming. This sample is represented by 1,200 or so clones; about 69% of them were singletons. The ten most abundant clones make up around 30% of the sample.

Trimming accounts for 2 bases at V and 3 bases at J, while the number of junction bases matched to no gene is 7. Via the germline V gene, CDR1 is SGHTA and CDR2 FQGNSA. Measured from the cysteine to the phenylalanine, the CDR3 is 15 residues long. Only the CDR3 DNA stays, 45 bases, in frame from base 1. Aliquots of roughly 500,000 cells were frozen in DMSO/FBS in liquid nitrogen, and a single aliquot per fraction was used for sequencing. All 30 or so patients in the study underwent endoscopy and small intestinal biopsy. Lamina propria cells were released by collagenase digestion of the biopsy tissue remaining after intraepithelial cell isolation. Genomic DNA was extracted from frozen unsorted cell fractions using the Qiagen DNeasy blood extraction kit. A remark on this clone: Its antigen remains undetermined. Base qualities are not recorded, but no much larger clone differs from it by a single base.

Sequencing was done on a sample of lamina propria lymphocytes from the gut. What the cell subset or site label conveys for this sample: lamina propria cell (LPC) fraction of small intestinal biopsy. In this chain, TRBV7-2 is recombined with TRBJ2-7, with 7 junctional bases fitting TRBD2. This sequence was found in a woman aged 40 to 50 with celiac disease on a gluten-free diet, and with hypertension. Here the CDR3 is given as CASSLRGDKVYEQYF. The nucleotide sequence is TGTGCCAGCAGCTTACGGGGGGATAAGGTCTACGAGCAGTACTTC.